These T cell receptor beta chains were read from a single sample in a study of T cells expressing NK-cell markers. TCRdb reanalyzed the 5' RACE reads and collapses them to one entry per CDR3 protein, without DNA. The sample table includes 550,000 to 600,000 distinct CDR3 sequences. What was sequenced was blood T cells: a sorted CD56 or NKG2C T cell subset, CD4+ or CD8+ T cells, or bulk PBMC T cells (not recorded which). The source of these receptors is a man aged 18-30 years in good health. Both conserved end residues are part of each CDR3.

j_gene: TRBJ2-1; len: 18; v_gene: TRBV11-1; CDR3aa: CASSLQGRGQVEYNEQFF
j_gene: TRBJ2-1; len: 15; v_gene: TRBV9; CDR3aa: CASSVTSGGLDEQFF
j_gene: TRBJ2-3; len: 15; v_gene: TRBV7-6; CDR3aa: CASSPTGNPSATQYF
j_gene: TRBJ2-1; len: 18; v_gene: TRBV11-2; CDR3aa: CASSPRWPGTSAINEQFF
j_gene: TRBJ1-5; len: 14; v_gene: TRBV6-1; CDR3aa: CASNRWGADQPQHF
j_gene: TRBJ2-3; len: 13; v_gene: TRBV11-2; CDR3aa: CASRHRSTDTQYF
j_gene: TRBJ2-1; len: 15; v_gene: TRBV11-2; CDR3aa: CASSFSGVRGDEQFF
j_gene: TRBJ2-3; len: 16; v_gene: TRBV18; CDR3aa: CASSRGLATGGDTQYF
j_gene: TRBJ2-3; len: 11; v_gene: TRBV20-1; CDR3aa: CSARFGDLQYF
j_gene: TRBJ2-6; len: 14; v_gene: TRBV11-2; CDR3aa: CASGGDSGANVLTF
j_gene: TRBJ2-3; len: 16; v_gene: TRBV11-3; CDR3aa: CASSSYLSGGTDTQYF
j_gene: TRBJ2-3; len: 14; v_gene: TRBV10-3; CDR3aa: CAISESRDPDTQYF
j_gene: TRBJ2-1; len: 12; v_gene: TRBV6-2/TRBV6-3; CDR3aa: CASSYIEFEQFF
j_gene: TRBJ1-6; len: 15; v_gene: TRBV12-3/TRBV12-4; CDR3aa: CASSIETGRYSPLHF
j_gene: TRBJ1-1; len: 13; v_gene: TRBV29-1; CDR3aa: CSAAQGKGTEAFF
j_gene: TRBJ2-1; len: 11; v_gene: TRBV4-1; CDR3aa: CASSGRFKQFF
j_gene: TRBJ2-4; len: 17; v_gene: TRBV12-3/TRBV12-4; CDR3aa: CASSLLSLPGGKNIQYF
j_gene: TRBJ2-1; len: 15; v_gene: TRBV10-3; CDR3aa: CAISESLSGANEQFF
j_gene: TRBJ1-2; len: 12; v_gene: TRBV6-5; CDR3aa: CASGVANYGYTF
j_gene: TRBJ2-2; len: 17; v_gene: TRBV12-3/TRBV12-4; CDR3aa: CASSRPGLAGTGGELFF
j_gene: TRBJ1-6; len: 12; v_gene: TRBV7-6; CDR3aa: CASSFEGSPLHF
j_gene: TRBJ2-1; len: 18; v_gene: TRBV25-1; CDR3aa: CASSGLAGDSGGYNEQFF
j_gene: TRBJ2-2; len: 15; v_gene: TRBV7-2; CDR3aa: CASPYPREDTGELFF
j_gene: TRBJ2-2; len: 15; v_gene: TRBV5-1; CDR3aa: CASCIYRGDTGELFF
j_gene: TRBJ2-2; len: 17; v_gene: TRBV5-1; CDR3aa: CASSPRPTGGNTGELFF
j_gene: TRBJ2-2; len: 16; v_gene: TRBV10-3; CDR3aa: CAISELLAGRTGELFF
j_gene: TRBJ1-1; len: 15; v_gene: TRBV20-1; CDR3aa: CSARDPNEVNTEAFF
j_gene: TRBJ1-1; len: 16; v_gene: TRBV5-1; CDR3aa: CASSPSLPGQDTEAFF
j_gene: TRBJ2-2; len: 15; v_gene: TRBV4-2; CDR3aa: CASSQDAGNTGELFF
j_gene: TRBJ2-3; len: 14; v_gene: TRBV29-1; CDR3aa: CSVESGQGADTQYF
j_gene: TRBJ2-3; len: 15; v_gene: TRBV3-1; CDR3aa: CASSQAPTHQDTQYF
j_gene: TRBJ1-4; len: 17; v_gene: TRBV30; CDR3aa: CAWSVFMVPGVDEKLFF
j_gene: TRBJ1-1; len: 17; v_gene: TRBV18; CDR3aa: CASSPPGQGVASTEAFF
j_gene: TRBJ1-1; len: 12; v_gene: TRBV10-2; CDR3aa: CASSPGAAEAFF
j_gene: TRBJ1-1; len: 16; v_gene: TRBV5-1; CDR3aa: CASSLARGARNTEAFF
j_gene: TRBJ2-1; len: 17; v_gene: TRBV9; CDR3aa: CASSAHFLAGRDNEQFF
j_gene: TRBJ2-5; len: 12; v_gene: TRBV12-3/TRBV12-4; CDR3aa: CASSGGVETQYF
j_gene: TRBJ2-2; len: 17; v_gene: TRBV6-5; CDR3aa: CASSSSRLARRTGELFF
j_gene: TRBJ2-5; len: 15; v_gene: TRBV29-1; CDR3aa: CSVEYPHGRGETQYF
j_gene: TRBJ1-1; len: 16; v_gene: TRBV3-1; CDR3aa: CASSHLEREKSAEAFF
j_gene: TRBJ1-1; len: 18; v_gene: TRBV4-2; CDR3aa: CASSQDGGAGPLNTEAFF
j_gene: TRBJ1-3; len: 16; v_gene: TRBV7-9; CDR3aa: CASSLALRPSGNTIYF
j_gene: TRBJ2-7; len: 14; v_gene: TRBV7-2; CDR3aa: CASTYSGRRDEQYF
j_gene: TRBJ2-1; len: 12; v_gene: TRBV5-1; CDR3aa: CASSLGGGEQFF
j_gene: TRBJ2-3; len: 17; v_gene: TRBV6-5; CDR3aa: CASSYSKREGGTDTQYF
j_gene: TRBJ2-1; len: 16; v_gene: TRBV7-8; CDR3aa: CASSLWTERGYNEQFF
j_gene: TRBJ2-2; len: 19; v_gene: TRBV3-1; CDR3aa: CASSQETSGKLVNTGELFF
j_gene: TRBJ2-1; len: 14; v_gene: TRBV7-9; CDR3aa: CASSFPRDNNEQFF
j_gene: TRBJ2-3; len: 16; v_gene: TRBV10-3; CDR3aa: CAISDFEGAGTDTQYF
j_gene: TRBJ1-2; len: 13; v_gene: TRBV27; CDR3aa: CASTRAGHYGYTF
j_gene: TRBJ2-7; len: 15; v_gene: TRBV20-1; CDR3aa: CSASGLAGNSYEQYF
j_gene: TRBJ2-2; len: 11; v_gene: TRBV28; CDR3aa: CATAGAGELFF
j_gene: TRBJ1-1; len: 15; v_gene: TRBV18; CDR3aa: CASSPIEDMGDEAFF
j_gene: TRBJ2-1; len: 17; v_gene: TRBV10-1; CDR3aa: CASSEREGFSSYNEQFF
j_gene: TRBJ2-1; len: 17; v_gene: TRBV7-2; CDR3aa: CASSPRGGRTSYNEQFF
j_gene: TRBJ2-7; len: 15; v_gene: TRBV6-1; CDR3aa: CASSLDRVGSYEQYF